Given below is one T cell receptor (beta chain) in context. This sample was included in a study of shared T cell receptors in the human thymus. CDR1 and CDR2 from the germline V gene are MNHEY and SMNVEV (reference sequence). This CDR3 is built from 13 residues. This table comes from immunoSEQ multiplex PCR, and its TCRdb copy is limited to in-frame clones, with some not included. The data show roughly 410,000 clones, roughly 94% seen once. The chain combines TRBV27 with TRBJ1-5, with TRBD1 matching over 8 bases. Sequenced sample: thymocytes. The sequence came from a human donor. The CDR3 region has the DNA TGTGCGACCGTGGGACAGGACAATCAGCCCCAGCATTTT. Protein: CATVGQDNQPQHF.